A selection of T cell receptor beta chains follows, all from one sample in a study of CD8+CD57+ T cells in acquired aplastic anemia. TCRdb reprocessed the reads via MiXCR and lists one record per CDR3 protein. The table lists over 150,000 distinct CDR3 sequences, about 60% of them singletons. Specimen: sorted CD4+, CD8+, or CD8+CD57+ T cells (not recorded which) from PBMCs. Receptors were obtained from a human donor with aplastic anemia. CDR3s include the opening cysteine and the closing phenylalanine or tryptophan. A D gene is named only where the DNA matches it firmly. Expanded clones are given a class, and other clones once, few, many or no size at all.

size	V	D	J	DNA	CDR3
.	TRBV10-3	.	TRBJ2-7	TGTGCCATCAGTGGGGGCTACGAGCAGTACTTC	CAISGGYEQYF
few	TRBV27	.	TRBJ1-6	TGTGCCAGCAAGGGGATTATGACGCCCTCCTATAATTCACCCCTCCACTTT	CASKGIMTPSYNSPLHF
.	TRBV27	.	TRBJ1-2	TGTGCCAGCAGTCTTGGGAGGGGAGCTAACTATGGCTACACCTTC	CASSLGRGANYGYTF
.	TRBV5-8	.	TRBJ1-5	TGTGCCAGCAGCTTGCGTCTAGGGGGCAATCAGCCCCAGCATTTT	CASSLRLGGNQPQHF
.	TRBV6-5	TRBD1	TRBJ2-7	TGTGCCAGCAGTTACTCCTCCGACAGGGCCGACGCGGGCTACGAGCAGTACTTC	CASSYSSDRADAGYEQYF
many	TRBV5-8	.	TRBJ1-2	TGTGCCAGCAGCTGGGGAGTGGGTAACTATGGCTACACCTTC	CASSWGVGNYGYTF
.	TRBV2	.	TRBJ2-2	TGTGCCACTGCGTTCCGCGGAGCAGGGGAGCTGTTTTTT	CATAFRGAGELFF
many	TRBV4-1	.	TRBJ2-1	TGCGCCAGCAGCCAGAGGGGGGCTCGGGCAGGAGGATGGAATGAGCAGTTCTTC	CASSQRGARAGGWNEQFF
.	TRBV12-3/TRBV12-4	.	TRBJ1-2	TGTGCCAGCAGCCGGGATTGGGATGGCTACACCTTC	CASSRDWDGYTF
.	TRBV19	TRBD1	TRBJ2-7	TGTGCCAGTAGTTCCGGACAGGGAGCGGACGAGCAGTACTTC	CASSSGQGADEQYF
.	TRBV7-9	TRBD1	TRBJ1-2	TGTGCCAGCATCACCAGGGGGCTGGATGGCTACACCTTC	CASITRGLDGYTF
.	TRBV7-3	TRBD1	TRBJ2-7	TGCGCCAGCAGCTTTTTCGCGACAGGGTCCTACGAGCAGTACTTC	CASSFFATGSYEQYF
.	TRBV20-1	.	TRBJ1-1	TGCAGTGCTAGAAGTAGAGCGACTTTTAACACTGAAGCTTTCTTT	CSARSRATFNTEAFF
large	TRBV5-1	.	TRBJ1-4	TGCGCCAGCAGCCCCGGGGGCGAGGGAGAAAAACTGTTTTTT	CASSPGGEGEKLFF
.	TRBV10-3	.	TRBJ1-1	TGTGCCATCAGTGATTCACCCGGTCATGCAAGAGGGGCTATGAACACTGAAGCTTTCTTT	CAISDSPGHARGAMNTEAFF
.	TRBV6-5	.	TRBJ1-6	TGTGCCAGCAGCCTACAGGATAGTAATTCACCCCTCCACTTT	CASSLQDSNSPLHF